A single sample gave rise to the 7 T cell receptor beta chains below, sequenced in a study of patients and donors after allogeneic stem cell transplantation. One entry per CDR3 protein, called by TCRdb with MiXCR from the RT-PCR reads. The table lists about 24,000 distinct CDR3 sequences, around 28% of them singletons. Sequencing was done on a sample of blood, either unsorted or a sorted T cell fraction (not recorded which). These receptors were collected from a human donor who was either an allogeneic HSCT recipient or a stem cell or donor lymphocyte infusion donor (not recorded which). It is not recorded whose cells these are; they may come from a transplant donor.

There are many counts of this clonotype. Here the CDR3 DNA reads TGTGCCAGCAGTTTACCCCGGGACCCCAAGGGCACTGAAGCTTTCTTT. Translated, it gives CASSLPRDPKGTEAFF. This sequence joins TRBV12-3 or TRBV12-4 and TRBJ1-1; a weak D match, TRBD1 (5 bases). The CDR3 is 16 residues long. V was pared by 2 bases and J by 4 bases, with 17 bases between.

The chain uses TRBV4-1 and TRBJ1-4; no clear D. Germline CDR1 reads MGHRA; CDR2 reads YSYEKL. V was clipped by 2 bases and J by 8 bases, with 15 bases between them. The CDR3 extends over 15 amino acids. Here the CDR3 DNA reads TGCGCCAGCAGCCAACCTGCTCCCTTTTGCGAAAAACTGTTTTTT. Translated: CASSQPAPFCEKLFF.

Many counts were recorded for this clonotype. The chain recombines TRBV29-1 with TRBJ1-2; tentatively, D is TRBD1 (6 bases). CDR1 and CDR2 (germline): SQVTM, ANQGSEA. The germline V and J ends were trimmed by 5 bases and 2 bases, with 6 bases remaining between them. CDR3 length: 11 residues. DNA of the CDR3: TGCAGCGTTCAGGGGAACTATGGCTACACCTTC. Translation gives CSVQGNYGYTF.

This rearrangement joins TRBV27 to TRBJ1-1; TRBD1 might be the D (6 bases). V lost 0 bases and J 3 bases, leaving 8 bases between the germline ends. Germline V gene lookup returns CDR1 MNHEY and CDR2 SMNVEV (reference sequence). CDR3 size: 14 residues. CDR3 DNA: TGTGCCAGCAGTTTATCGAGGGGGGACACTGAAGCTTTCTTT. Its protein is CASSLSRGDTEAFF.

The chain employs TRBV6-5 and TRBJ1-2; D is possibly TRBD1 (5 bases). This CDR3 comprises 14 residues. The germline V gene has CDR1 MNHEY and CDR2 SVGAGI. The germline V and J ends were trimmed by 0 bases and 7 bases, with 12 bases remaining between them. The CDR3 region is CASSYSQVAGGYTF. For the CDR3, the DNA is TGTGCCAGCAGTTACTCACAGGTCGCTGGTGGCTACACCTTC.

V gene TRBV10-3 combines with J gene TRBJ1-2; D gene unclear. The CDR3 spans 14 residues. CDR1 and CDR2 (germline): ENHRY, SYGVKD. The V end was cut by 1 base, the J end by 2 bases, with 8 bases between. This chain's CDR3 is CAISEFGFNYGYTF. The CDR3 DNA reads as TGTGCCATCAGTGAGTTTGGGTTCAACTATGGCTACACCTTC.

This chain uses TRBV5-6 with TRBJ1-2; no clear D. V gave up 4 bases and J gave up 5 bases, with 12 bases separating them. CDR1 SGHDT and CDR2 YYEEEE come from the germline V gene. The CDR3 totals 13 residues. CDR3 nucleotides: TGTGCCAGCAGCCTACCGGGCCAGTATGGCTACACCTTC. It translates to CASSLPGQYGYTF.